This passage covers 30 T cell receptor beta chains from one sample sequenced in a study of early T cells in non-severe SARS-CoV-2 infection. A single record per CDR3 protein comes from TCRdb applying MiXCR to the 5' RACE reads. The sample carries roughly 93,000 distinct CDR3 sequences, roughly 14% recorded once. The sequencing sample was made of whole blood. The receptors stem from an adult who was a healthcare worker with PCR-confirmed SARS-CoV-2 infection or an uninfected control (not recorded which).

This clonotype was picked up a small number of times. The rearrangement joins TRBV3-1 to TRBJ1-1, with TRBD1 matching 9 bases. The V gene end was trimmed by 1 base and the J gene end by 4 bases; junction bases not matched to a gene: 1. Germline lookup yields CDR1 LGHDT and CDR2 YNNKEL (reference sequence). The CDR3 totals 14 residues. The CDR3 spells CASSQVTGGTEAFF. The CDR3 DNA sequence: TGTGCCAGCAGCCAAGTGACAGGGGGCACTGAAGCTTTCTTT.

The chain couples TRBV25-1 to TRBJ1-1; D remains ambiguous. CDR1 is MGHDK, CDR2 SYGVNS, per germline. Trimming cost V 1 base and J 2 bases, with 8 bases left between them. There are 14 residues in the CDR3. CDR3 nucleotide sequence: TGTGCCAGCAGTGAATTCGGGTTAAACACTGAAGCTTTCTTT. Amino acid sequence: CASSEFGLNTEAFF.

The V and J genes are TRBV6-6 and TRBJ2-3; D is ambiguous. Trimming took off 0 bases at V and 2 bases at J, with 6 bases between the two ends. CDR3 length equals 14 residues. Germline V gene sequence: CDR1 MNHNY, CDR2 SVGAGI (reference sequence). CDR3 sequence: CASSYSGNTDTQYF. Written as DNA, the CDR3 is TGTGCCAGCAGTTACTCAGGGAACACAGATACGCAGTATTTT.

The chain links TRBV29-1 to TRBJ2-3; TRBD2 agrees at 11 bases. The CDR3 covers 13 residues. Germline V gives CDR1 SQVTM, CDR2 ANQGSEA. V shed 5 bases, J shed 5 bases, and the junction held 3 bases outside the gene matches. The CDR3 bases are TGCAGCGTTAGTACTAGCGGGGGAGATACGCAGTATTTT. Protein sequence: CSVSTSGGDTQYF.

This clonotype occurred many times. The chain carries TRBV2 and TRBJ1-5; D is uncertain. The CDR3 covers 15 residues. Germline-derived CDR1 and CDR2 are SNHLY and FYNNEI. Trimming took 6 bases from V and 0 from J, leaving 12 bases between them. The CDR3 here is CASSKDTHSNQPQHF. CDR3 sequence (DNA): TGTGCCAGCAGCAAAGACACACATAGCAATCAGCCCCAGCATTTT.

This clonotype was seen more than once but under ten times. J is TRBJ1-3 and V is TRBV2, with a weak D call TRBD1 (5 bases). The germline gives CDR1 SNHLY, CDR2 FYNNEI. The CDR3 totals 13 residues. Trimming took 5 bases from V and 6 from J, leaving 11 bases between them. The CDR3, as DNA: TGTGCCAGCAGTCCAGAAGGGGAAAACACCATATATTTT. Translation gives CASSPEGENTIYF.

The chain combines TRBV18 with TRBJ2-1; 9 bases fit TRBD1. The CDR3 is 16 residues long. The V and J ends lost 3 bases and 1 base, in that order; junction bases with no gene match: 4. Germline V gene lookup returns CDR1 KGHSH and CDR2 LQKENI. CDR3 region: CASSPGTGLSYNEQFF. The CDR3 DNA is TGTGCCAGCTCACCCGGGACAGGGTTATCCTACAATGAGCAGTTCTTC.

This clonotype was recorded a few times. The chain employs TRBV12-3 or TRBV12-4 and TRBJ1-2; 10 positions agree with TRBD1. Trimming removed 6 bases from V and 8 bases from J; junction bases left unmatched: 12. The CDR3 runs to 15 residues. CDR3 sequence reads: CASSYSGTGAKGYTF. CDR3 sequence (DNA): TGTGCCAGCAGCTATTCCGGGACAGGGGCTAAAGGCTACACCTTC.

This clonotype came up a few times. The V call is TRBV6-4, the J call TRBJ2-7, with D possibly matching TRBD2 (6 bases). The CDR3 extends over 15 amino acids. The ends were cut back, 3 bases at V and 0 bases at J, with 12 bases in the middle. Germline CDR1 MRHNA, CDR2 SNTAGT. CDR3 protein: CASSEGGGSSYEQYV. The CDR3 bases are TGTGCCAGCAGTGAAGGTGGAGGGAGCTCCTACGAGCAGTACGTC.

This clonotype was counted only a few times. V gene TRBV5-4 combines with J gene TRBJ1-4; D possibly corresponds to TRBD1 (6 bases). The germline CDR1 and CDR2 sequences are SGHNT and YYREEE (reference sequence). There are 14 residues in the CDR3. The germline V and J ends were trimmed by 0 bases and 4 bases, with 7 bases remaining between them. CDR3 loop: CASSLGGHNEKLFF. The CDR3 DNA follows: TGTGCCAGCAGCTTGGGGGGGCATAATGAAAAACTGTTTTTT. Based on the CDR3 plus reference TRBV5-4 and TRBJ1-4, the full variable domain is ETGVTQSPTHLIKTRGQQVTLRCSSQSGHNTVSWYQQALGQGPQFIFQYYREEENGRGNFPPRFSGLQFPNYSSELNVNALELDDSALYLCASSLGGHNEKLFFGSGTQLSVL.

The J gene is TRBJ2-1, the V gene TRBV3-1, with 10 bases fitting TRBD2. The CDR3 has 17 amino acids. Germline CDR1 is LGHDT and CDR2 is YNNKEL (reference sequence). V dropped 4 bases and J dropped 4; count of bases not matched to a gene: 10. The CDR3 loop reads CASSLSPQRGGYNEQFF. The CDR3 DNA sequence: TGTGCCAGCAGCCTATCCCCCCAGCGGGGGGGATACAATGAGCAGTTCTTC.

This sequence joins TRBV20-1 and TRBJ2-3; D is undetermined. CDR1 DFQATT and CDR2 SNEGSKA come from the germline V gene (reference sequence). V lost 5 bases, J lost 6 bases, and 12 bases lay in between. The CDR3 consists of 12 residues. The CDR3 DNA follows: TGCAGTGCTTCAACGCTAGGGGATACGCAGTATTTT. Translated, it gives CSASTLGDTQYF.

In this sample, this clonotype turned up a few times. The V call is TRBV30, the J call TRBJ1-1; possibly TRBD1 for D (6 bases). The CDR3 loop spans 13 amino acids. The V end was cut by 4 bases, the J end by 4 bases, with 13 bases between. CDR1 is GTSNPN, CDR2 SVGIG, per germline (reference sequence). CDR3 DNA sequence: TGTGCCTGGAATAGACAGGAGGGCACTGAAGCTTTCTTT. Translating it yields CAWNRQEGTEAFF.

This clonotype was seen a few times. CDR3 in DNA: TGTGCCAGCAGTTACCTAACTCGGCGGACAGGGGCGGCAATAGCCAAAAACATTCAGTACTTC. This sequence encodes CASSYLTRRTGAAIAKNIQYF. The genes are TRBV6-6 and TRBJ2-4, with 9 positions matching TRBD1. The trim removed 2 bases at V and 0 bases at J, leaving 17 bases unmatched. Per germline, CDR1 MNHNY and CDR2 SVGAGI (reference sequence). The CDR3 consists of 21 residues.

This clonotype was seen ten or more times. V gene TRBV29-1 combines with J gene TRBJ2-1, with D perhaps assigned TRBD1 or TRBD2 (5 bases each). V was clipped by 4 bases and J by 4 bases, with 14 bases between them. The CDR3 is 14 amino acids. The germline gives CDR1 SQVTM, CDR2 ANQGSEA. The CDR3 coding sequence is TGCAGCGTTGGCGCAGGGAGTGGGTACAATGAGCAGTTCTTC. Translated, it gives CSVGAGSGYNEQFF.

The chain combines TRBV6-2 or TRBV6-3 with TRBJ2-7; weak D call: TRBD1 (5 bases). Germline V lookup: CDR1 MNHEY, CDR2 SVGEGT. The CDR3 runs 12 residues. V was clipped by 2 bases and J by 5 bases, with 7 bases between them. CDR3 sequence (DNA): TGTGCCAGCAGTTACGGGGCAAACGAGCAGTACGTC. Residues: CASSYGANEQYV.

This clonotype was detected many times. This chain uses TRBV4-1 with TRBJ2-2; TRBD1 matches 8 bases. The CDR3 sequence is 19 residues long. With V trimmed by 3 bases and J by 5 bases, 17 bases remained unmatched. Germline CDR1 reads MGHRA; CDR2 reads YSYEKL. The DNA for the CDR3 is TGCGCCAGCAGCCATCAACCAGGGGGCGCGACTTGGAATACCGGGGAGCTGTTTTTT. Encoded protein: CASSHQPGGATWNTGELFF.

This clonotype was picked up many times. The chain is built from TRBV9 and TRBJ2-5, with 8 bases identical to TRBD2. CDR1 and CDR2 (germline): SGDLS, YYNGEE. V shed 0 bases, J shed 4 bases, and the junction held 17 bases outside the gene matches. This CDR3 has 19 amino acids. CDR3 DNA: TGTGCCAGCAGCGTAGCCCCCCACGGTGGCGGGGGGCCTGGAGAGACCCAGTACTTC. It translates to CASSVAPHGGGGPGETQYF.

The chain recombines TRBV9 with TRBJ2-5, with D possibly being TRBD2 (6 bases). Trimming removed 2 bases at V and 5 bases at J, with 16 bases between. The CDR3 sequence is 15 residues long. The germline V gene has CDR1 SGDLS and CDR2 YYNGEE. The CDR3 DNA follows: TGTGCCAGCAGCGTGGGACCCAGTGGGGGGGAGACCCAGTACTTC. This codes for CASSVGPSGGETQYF.

The chain employs TRBV5-8 and TRBJ1-3; weak D call: TRBD1 (5 bases). The CDR3 runs to 16 residues. CDR1 and CDR2 from the germline V gene are SGHTS and YDEGEE. V was pared by 1 base and J by 4 bases, with 15 bases between. CDR3 in DNA: TGTGCCAGCAGCTTGTTTCAGTTCAGGGCAGGAAACACCATATATTTT. Translated, it gives CASSLFQFRAGNTIYF.

Only a few counts were recorded for this clonotype. V and J are TRBV7-9 and TRBJ2-3; D gene ambiguous. CDR3 size: 18 residues. Germline V gives CDR1 SEHNR, CDR2 FQNEAQ (reference sequence). With 2 bases removed from V and 0 bases from J, the gap between germline ends came to 18 bases. CDR3 sequence reads: CASSLSAVGRASTDTQYF. The DNA for the CDR3 is TGTGCCAGCAGCTTATCGGCCGTGGGCAGAGCTAGCACAGATACGCAGTATTTT.

This clonotype was found a few times. The chain couples TRBV29-1 to TRBJ1-1, with 9 bases matching TRBD1. V lost 0 bases, J lost 1 base, and 3 bases stayed unmatched. CDR1 and CDR2 (germline): SQVTM, ANQGSEA. There are 15 residues in the CDR3. The CDR3 DNA reads as TGCAGCGTTGAAGAGAAGACAGGGGGGAACACTGAAGCTTTCTTT. As protein: CSVEEKTGGNTEAFF.

This clonotype occurred a few times. The rearrangement uses TRBV29-1 and TRBJ1-1, with a weak D call TRBD1 (5 bases). In germline, CDR1 is SQVTM, CDR2 ANQGSEA. The V and J ends lost 6 bases and 3 bases respectively, with 23 bases between them. The CDR3 consists of 16 residues. The CDR3 DNA is TGCAGCGTCTTTCCTGGGGTTATGAGGGGAGACACTGAAGCTTTCTTT. Its translation: CSVFPGVMRGDTEAFF. Based on the CDR3 plus reference TRBV29-1 and TRBJ1-1, the full variable domain is SAVISQKPSRDICQRGTSLTIQCQVDSQVTMMFWYRQQPGQSLTLIATANQGSEATYESGFVIDKFPISRPNLTFSTLTVSNMSPEDSSIYLCSVFPGVMRGDTEAFFGQGTRLTVV.

This clonotype was detected only a few times. V and J are TRBV19 and TRBJ1-4, with D unresolved. The CDR3 length is 14 residues. Germline loops: CDR1 LNHDA, CDR2 SQIVND (reference sequence). CDR3 in DNA: TGTGCGTTAAGGGTGGATAGGGATATTGAAAAACTGTTTTTT. Its protein is CALRVDRDIEKLFF.

There are a few counts of this clonotype. The chain employs TRBV18 and TRBJ1-5, with 7 bases lining up with TRBD1. The V and J ends lost 3 bases and 4 bases, in that order; junction bases with no gene match: 0. This CDR3 is built from 13 residues. CDR1 is KGHSH, CDR2 LQKENI, per germline. Here the CDR3 reads CASSPGQNQPQHF. For the CDR3, the DNA is TGTGCCAGCTCACCGGGACAGAATCAGCCCCAGCATTTT.

As to this clonotype: Germline is not matched at one junction end, which may reflect a read error. V and J are TRBV20-1 and TRBJ2-3; 11 nucleotides agree with TRBD2. The CDR3 runs to 15 residues. In germline, CDR1 is DFQATT, CDR2 SNEGSKA (reference sequence). CDR3 in amino acids: CSAVVGLAGTDTQIF. The CDR3 nucleotides are TGCAGTGCTGTGGTTGGACTAGCGGGCACAGATACGCAGATTTTT.

This clonotype has more than one count but fewer than ten. The CDR3 spells CASSLWTSSSYNSPLHF. The CDR3 DNA sequence: TGTGCCAGCAGCCTTTGGACTTCGAGCTCCTATAATTCACCCCTCCACTTT. This chain links TRBV14 with TRBJ1-6, with D uncertain. Trimming took 4 bases from V and 0 from J, leaving 13 bases between them. This CDR3 contains 17 residues. Germline V gene lookup returns CDR1 SGHDN and CDR2 FVKESK.

In this sample, this clonotype turned up a few times. The chain joins TRBV12-3 or TRBV12-4 to TRBJ2-1; perhaps TRBD1 as D (5 bases). There are 12 residues in the CDR3. V was trimmed by 6 bases and J by 10 bases, leaving 13 bases between them. The CDR3 region is CASSLTRQEQFF. The CDR3 DNA reads as TGTGCCAGCAGCCTAACTCGACAGGAGCAGTTCTTC.

This chain uses TRBV19 with TRBJ1-5, with D unclear. The length of the CDR3 is 13 residues. Germline V lookup: CDR1 LNHDA, CDR2 SQIVND (reference sequence). Between the trimmed V and J ends, which lost 7 bases and 0 bases, there was a span of 7 bases. CDR3 sequence reads: CASTAYSNQPQHF. The CDR3 region has the DNA TGTGCCAGTACAGCCTATAGCAATCAGCCCCAGCATTTT.

There are many counts of this clonotype. The chain couples TRBV10-3 to TRBJ1-3; 7 bases agree with TRBD1. The CDR3 runs 14 residues. The germline V gene has CDR1 ENHRY and CDR2 SYGVKD. J gave up 0 bases and V 11 bases, and 7 bases lay outside the gene matches. In nucleotides, the CDR3 is TGTGCCTCCGGGACAGTTAGCTCTGGAAACACCATATATTTT. Protein product: CASGTVSSGNTIYF.